The 18 T cell receptor beta chains presented below share a single source sample, sequenced in a study of T-cell reconstitution after alpha-beta-depleted transplantation in children. Unique molecular identifiers were incorporated into the prepared TCRbeta library. TCRdb fed the PCR reads into MiXCR, producing one record per CDR3 protein. Of around 370,000 distinct CDR3 sequences listed, 10% to 13% are singletons. Here the sequenced sample was PBMCs from the stem cell graft donor, taken from the stem cell graft. The receptors were sampled from a human donor who donated a stem cell graft to a child with acute lymphoblastic leukemia.

The chain couples TRBV28 to TRBJ2-2; the D is unclear. The V gene lost 1 base and the J gene lost 0 bases, with 6 bases spanning the gap. Per the germline V gene, CDR1 is MDHEN and CDR2 is SYDVKM. The CDR3 runs 15 residues. CDR3 loop: CASSLLHPNTGELFF. As DNA, the CDR3 is TGTGCCAGCAGTTTATTACACCCGAACACCGGGGAGCTGTTTTTT.

This clonotype was detected only a few times. The chain recombines TRBV30 with TRBJ2-3; TRBD2 aligns across 8 bases. In germline, CDR1 is GTSNPN, CDR2 SVGIG (reference sequence). The CDR3 has 14 residues. CDR3 amino acids: CARGASGSTDTQYF. The CDR3 region has the DNA TGTGCTCGAGGAGCTAGCGGGAGCACAGATACGCAGTATTTT.

The chain employs TRBV4-2 and TRBJ2-3; perhaps D is TRBD1 or TRBD2 (5 bases each). Trimming took off 1 base at V and 3 bases at J, with 17 bases between the two ends. This CDR3 contains 17 residues. The germline CDR1 and CDR2 sequences are LGHNA and YNFKEQ. This CDR3 reads CASSQATRGVETDTQYF. In nucleotides, the CDR3 is TGTGCCAGCAGCCAAGCGACCCGGGGCGTCGAGACAGATACGCAGTATTTT.

This clonotype showed up just a few times. The gene calls are TRBV28 and TRBJ2-7; 9 nucleotides agree with TRBD2. Trimming removed 6 bases from V and 5 bases from J; junction bases left unmatched: 11. The length of the CDR3 is 15 residues. Germline V lookup: CDR1 MDHEN, CDR2 SYDVKM. CDR3 sequence reads: CASSPTSGRKDEQYF. Here the CDR3 DNA reads TGTGCCAGCAGCCCTACGAGCGGGAGGAAGGACGAGCAGTACTTC.

This clonotype was counted between two and nine times. This rearrangement joins TRBV10-3 to TRBJ2-1; the D is unclear. The V and J ends lost 4 bases and 6 bases respectively, with 16 bases between them. CDR3 length: 15 amino acids. Looked up from germline, CDR1 is ENHRY and CDR2 is SYGVKD. CDR3 loop: CAISGLSESFNEQFF. Written as DNA, the CDR3 is TGTGCCATCAGTGGGTTATCCGAGAGCTTCAATGAGCAGTTCTTC.

The gene calls are TRBV7-2 and TRBJ2-2; D assignment may be TRBD1 or TRBD2 (5 bases each). The CDR3 is 16 residues long. CDR1 and CDR2 (germline): SGHTA, FQGNSA. The V gene lost 1 base and the J gene lost 1 base, with 10 bases spanning the gap. The CDR3 region has the DNA TGTGCCAGCAGCTTAGTTCCTGGGGGGAACACCGGGGAGCTGTTTTTT. Protein product: CASSLVPGGNTGELFF.

The chain has TRBV5-5 and TRBJ2-3; D is uncertain. V lost 0 bases and J lost 0, with 11 bases in between. The germline V gene encodes CDR1 SGHKS and CDR2 YYEKEE (reference sequence). The CDR3 runs 16 residues. CDR3 region: CASSLALSRSTDTQYF. The CDR3 DNA is TGTGCCAGCAGCTTGGCTTTGTCCAGAAGCACAGATACGCAGTATTTT.

Only a few counts were recorded for this clonotype. The chain couples TRBV7-6 to TRBJ1-4; D gene uncertain. CDR1 is SGHVS and CDR2 is FNYEAQ in the germline V gene. CDR3 length: 16 residues. The V end was cut by 3 bases, the J end by 0 bases, with 11 bases between. For the CDR3, the DNA is TGTGCCAGCAGCTTGGCGGCGTTTTCAACTAATGAAAAACTGTTTTTT. This codes for CASSLAAFSTNEKLFF.

This clonotype was observed many times. The chain joins TRBV12-3 or TRBV12-4 to TRBJ2-7; the match to TRBD1 covers 7 bases. V lost 4 bases to trimming and J lost 3 bases; unmatched junction nucleotides: 3. This CDR3 spans 13 amino acids. CDR3: CASSSTGLYEQYF. CDR3 bases: TGTGCCAGCAGTTCGACAGGGCTCTACGAGCAGTACTTC.

This clonotype was counted ten times or more. CDR3 region: CAISESNVQRRDTYYEQYF. DNA of the CDR3: TGTGCCATCAGTGAGTCAAATGTGCAGCGACGGGATACTTACTACGAGCAGTACTTC. The chain links TRBV10-3 to TRBJ2-7, with a tentative D call TRBD2 (5 bases). Germline V gene lookup returns CDR1 ENHRY and CDR2 SYGVKD. The length of the CDR3 is 19 residues. The V end lost 0 bases, the J end lost 3 bases, and 24 bases lay between the germline ends.

The sample holds many counts of this clonotype. The rearrangement joins TRBV5-1 to TRBJ2-2, with D uncertain. Germline CDR1 SGHRS, CDR2 YFSETQ. CDR3 length equals 14 residues. V lost 5 bases and J lost 1, with 9 bases in between. The CDR3 DNA reads TGCGCCAGCAGAGTAGGGCAGAACACCGGGGAGCTGTTTTTT. It specifies CASRVGQNTGELFF.

This clonotype was seen a few times. J is TRBJ1-3 and V is TRBV4-3; TRBD1 matches at 10 bases. With V trimmed by 1 base and J by 2 bases, 2 bases remained unmatched. From germline, CDR1 is LGHNA and CDR2 YSLEER. This CDR3 spans 16 amino acids. The CDR3 reads CASSQGTGGTGNTIYF. CDR3 sequence (DNA): TGCGCCAGCAGCCAAGGGACAGGGGGGACTGGAAACACCATATATTTT.

The rearrangement uses TRBV10-3 and TRBJ2-2; 8 nucleotides align to TRBD2. The CDR3 has 15 amino acids. The germline V gene has CDR1 ENHRY and CDR2 SYGVKD. With 8 bases clipped from V and 1 base from J, the junction kept 6 bases outside the gene matches. The CDR3 here is CAIGAGGRNTGELFF. The CDR3 DNA follows: TGTGCCATCGGTGCGGGAGGCCGGAACACCGGGGAGCTGTTTTTT.

This clonotype was recorded a few times. The chain is built from TRBV20-1 and TRBJ2-5; D is uncertain. CDR1 is DFQATT, CDR2 SNEGSKA, per germline (reference sequence). CDR3 length equals 15 residues. The ends were cut back, 4 bases at V and 5 bases at J, with 20 bases in the middle. CDR3 sequence reads: CSATRDGVDGETQYF. The CDR3, as DNA: TGCAGTGCTACAAGAGACGGCGTGGACGGGGAGACCCAGTACTTC.

This clonotype was counted many times. The chain links TRBV6-1 to TRBJ1-4; 11 bases agree with TRBD1. Trimming at V came to 6 bases and at J to 6 bases, leaving 3 bases not matched to a gene. The germline gives CDR1 MNHNS, CDR2 SASEGT. The CDR3 sequence is 14 residues long. The CDR3: CASSRTGGDEKLFF. In nucleotides, the CDR3 is TGTGCCAGCAGCCGGACAGGGGGCGATGAAAAACTGTTTTTT.

This clonotype was seen many times. This sequence joins TRBV5-6 and TRBJ2-3; D remains unclear. The germline CDR1 and CDR2 sequences are SGHDT and YYEEEE. V was trimmed by 1 base and J by 6 bases, leaving 12 bases between them. The CDR3 spans 14 residues. Written as DNA, the CDR3 is TGTGCCAGCAGCTTGAGAAGGGCCGGGGATACGCAGTATTTT. Protein: CASSLRRAGDTQYF.

The chain is built from TRBV12-3 or TRBV12-4 and TRBJ2-5, with D hard to call. The V end was cut by 7 bases, the J end by 3 bases, with 12 bases between. CDR3 size: 13 residues. The chain's CDR3 is CASTSLREETQYF. The CDR3 region has the DNA TGTGCCAGCACCTCCCTGCGTGAAGAGACCCAGTACTTC.

The chain couples TRBV20-1 to TRBJ2-1; 10 positions agree with TRBD2. The V gene's germline CDR1 is DFQATT and CDR2 SNEGSKA (reference sequence). Germline trimming cut 7 bases from V and 2 bases from J; bases unmatched to any gene: 8. The CDR3 sequence is 15 residues long. CDR3 nucleotides: TGCAGTGTGGCTAGCGGGAGTCGGACCTACAATGAGCAGTTCTTC. Its translation: CSVASGSRTYNEQFF.